This T cell receptor (beta chain) came from a study of T cell repertoires in cytomegalovirus infection. Whole-study context: It can be stated that public TCR beta signatures indicated CMV infection as well as a matching HLA type. Study-wide results and caveats: Summed public TCR beta family frequency identified CMV carriers bearing the relevant HLA. HLA-C-restricted CMV clonotypes gave the most frequent clonotype in two of eight donors.

This clonotype was found a few times. Its cognate antigen is unknown. This CDR3 has 15 amino acids. After removal of 6 bases from V and 6 bases from J, the junction contained 10 bases not matched to a gene. The V gene's germline CDR1 is MGHDK and CDR2 SYGVNS. TCRdb re-analysed the reads in MiXCR, keeping a single row per CDR3 protein. The sample includes 500,000 or so distinct CDR3 sequences, 16% of them seen just once. The rearrangement links TRBV25-1 to TRBJ1-2; 10 positions agree with TRBD1. The origin of this receptor is a human donor in good health (CMV status not recorded). Some clones in this sample may be carry-over from other donors' samples. Material: CD8+ T cells from PBMCs. CDR3: CASSDKGQGFDGYTF. The CDR3, as DNA: TGTGCCAGCAGCGACAAGGGACAGGGGTTTGATGGCTACACCTTC.